This T cell receptor beta chain was recovered during a study of CD8 T cells in ankylosing spondylitis. At least ten counts were recorded for this clonotype. Its antigen is currently unknown. CDR1 DFQATT and CDR2 SNEGSKA come from the germline V gene (reference sequence). The V end lost 2 bases, the J end lost 4 bases, and 7 bases lay between the germline ends. The CDR3 has 12 residues. Via MiXCR, TCRdb re-called the 5' RACE reads, giving one row per CDR3 protein. The data show roughly 490,000 distinct CDR3 sequences, approximately 5.3% seen once. Study-wide points: Seemingly characteristic of ankylosing spondylitis blood was a TCR beta motif consisting of eight highly homologous variants. According to the report, clones linked to the disease were significantly enriched in matched synovial fluid samples taken from ankylosing spondylitis patients.

The sequence derives from a male donor with ankylosing spondylitis. The chain uses TRBV20-1 and TRBJ2-3, with D hard to call. Sequenced material: blood, either unsorted or a sorted T cell fraction (not recorded which). Here the CDR3 DNA reads TGCAGTGCTAGAAGGGTCCCAGATACGCAGTATTTT. This gives the protein CSARRVPDTQYF.